Shown below are 9 T cell receptor beta chains from a single sample sequenced in a study of a mutant IDH1 vaccine in newly diagnosed glioma. As to time point: week 47, end of study. Vaccinated patients received 300 ug of mutant IDH1 20-mer peptide per dose, with topical imiquimod. Measured with immunoSEQ multiplex PCR; TCRdb has only the in-frame clones, and not every one. The table lists approximately 80,000 clones, approximately 75% of them singletons. These receptors are not linked to any known antigen. Here the sequenced sample was PBMCs, taken from a glioma patient whose treatment included an IDH1 peptide vaccine. These receptors all stem from a man in his forties with glioma.

The CDR3 loop reads CSARTSGPSYEQYF. CDR3 DNA sequence: TGCAGCGCACGTACTAGCGGGCCCTCCTACGAGCAGTACTTC. The chain couples TRBV29-1 to TRBJ2-7; TRBD2 agrees at 9 bases. The CDR3 contains 14 residues. The V gene's germline CDR1 is SQVTM and CDR2 ANQGSEA. J gave up 0 bases and V 7 bases, and 7 bases lay outside the gene matches.

This chain joins TRBV5-4 and TRBJ1-1; D might be TRBD1 (5 bases). V lost 6 bases and J 7 bases, leaving 16 bases between the germline ends. The V gene's germline CDR1 is SGHNT and CDR2 YYREEE (reference sequence). There are 13 residues in the CDR3. The CDR3 spells CASTQRGQGEAFF. In DNA form, the CDR3 reads TGTGCCAGCACCCAAAGAGGGCAGGGTGAAGCTTTCTTT. The full variable domain, in which reference TRBV5-4 and TRBJ1-1 provide the parts outside the CDR3, is ETGVTQSPTHLIKTRGQQVTLRCSSQSGHNTVSWYQQALGQGPQFIFQYYREEENGRGNFPPRFSGLQFPNYSSELNVNALELDDSALYLCASTQRGQGEAFFGQGTRLTVV.

This clone was seen only a few times. The chain links TRBV9 to TRBJ1-1; D perhaps matches TRBD1 (5 bases). The CDR3 consists of 14 residues. V was clipped by 0 bases and J by 5 bases, with 11 bases between them. CDR1 SGDLS and CDR2 YYNGEE come from the germline V gene. The CDR3 protein is CASSVGTRETEAFF. CDR3 in DNA: TGTGCCAGCAGCGTAGGGACCAGGGAAACTGAAGCTTTCTTT.

The V gene is TRBV6-5, the J gene TRBJ1-1; no clear D gene. The V gene's germline CDR1 is MNHEY and CDR2 SVGAGI. The CDR3 runs to 14 residues. V lost 8 bases and J 1 base, leaving 14 bases between the germline ends. CDR3 residues: CASSPPGRNTEAFF. CDR3 nucleotide sequence: TGTGCCAGCTCCCCCCCCGGCAGGAACACTGAAGCTTTCTTT.

The chain has TRBV29-1 and TRBJ1-2, with TRBD1 identical over 9 bases. Germline-derived CDR1 and CDR2 are SQVTM and ANQGSEA. There are 13 residues in the CDR3. V was pared by 4 bases and J by 5 bases, with 5 bases of the junction left unmatched. CDR3 residues: CSVGQGDGYGYTF. The CDR3 DNA reads TGCAGCGTTGGACAGGGGGACGGTTATGGCTACACCTTC.

The V gene is TRBV7-2, the J gene TRBJ2-7; the match to TRBD2 covers 12 bases. Trimming cost V 5 bases and J 3 bases; bases outside gene matches: 8. Germline V gene sequence: CDR1 SGHTA, CDR2 FQGNSA. The CDR3 runs to 16 residues. The CDR3 nucleotides are TGTGCCAGCAGCATAACTAGCGGGGGGACCTTCTACGAGCAGTACTTC. It yields the protein CASSITSGGTFYEQYF. Combining the CDR3 with reference TRBV7-2 and TRBJ2-7 gives the whole variable domain GAGVSQSPSNKVTEKGKDVELRCDPISGHTALYWYRQSLGQGLEFLIYFQGNSAPDKSGLPSDRFSAERTGGSVSTLTIQRTQQEDSAVYLCASSITSGGTFYEQYFGPGTRLTVT.

The genes are TRBV13 and TRBJ2-6, with D unresolved. The CDR3 length is 15 residues. Germline CDR1 reads PRHDT; CDR2 reads FYEKMQ (reference sequence). The V gene lost 0 bases and the J gene lost 0 bases, with 3 bases spanning the gap. CDR3 nucleotide sequence: TGTGCCAGCAGCTTAGGCAGCTCTGGGGCCAACGTCCTGACTTTC. It is translated as CASSLGSSGANVLTF.

With regard to this clone: At one end the junction does not follow the germline gene, possibly because of a read error. The V and J genes are TRBV4-3 and TRBJ1-6; no clear D gene. CDR3 length: 19 residues. Germline assignment: CDR1 LGHNA and CDR2 YSLEER. The CDR3 region has the DNA TGCGCCAGTAGCCCCCCGAGTAATTTACAGTCCTCTTATAATTCACCCCTCCACTTT. Amino acid sequence: CASSPPSNLQSSYNSPLHF.

This chain connects TRBV18 to TRBJ1-4, with TRBD1 matching 10 bases. The junction had 5 bases not matched to a gene; V was cut back by 2 bases and J by 8 bases. Germline CDR1 KGHSH, CDR2 LQKENI. CDR3 length: 15 amino acids. The CDR3 region has the DNA TGTGCCAGCTCACCAACGGGACAGGGGAGAGAAAAACTGTTTTTT. Residues: CASSPTGQGREKLFF.